This record looks at one TCR beta chain sequence and its context. The sample originates from a study of blood T cell repertoires in COVID-19. The repertoire was sequenced with immunoSEQ multiplex PCR; TCRdb's copy has only in-frame clones and lacks some. Among around 60,000 clones listed, roughly 90% were seen once. The CDR3 contains 15 residues. V shed 5 bases and J 2 bases; nucleotides not matched to a gene: 8. Germline values: CDR1 LNHDA, CDR2 SQIVND (reference sequence). V usage is TRBV19 and J usage is TRBJ1-2; 7 bases map to TRBD1. The sample was peripheral blood. The sequence derives from a man aged 55 to 70 with acute or convalescent COVID-19. The CDR3 loop is CASSLRDRTNYGYTF. The DNA for the CDR3 is TGTGCCAGTAGTCTACGGGACAGAACAAACTATGGCTACACCTTC.